The entry that follows covers one T cell receptor (beta chain) sequence. These data are taken from a study of T cell responses to AZD1222 COVID-19 vaccine. TCRdb keeps only in-frame clones here, not all; method: immunoSEQ multiplex PCR. The sample shows about 140,000 clones, about 90% of them seen only once. CDR1 and CDR2 from the germline V gene are MDHEN and SYDVKM. The CDR3 spans 12 residues. V was trimmed by 7 bases and J by 6 bases, leaving 13 bases between them. The clonotype comes from an adult who received the MenACWY meningococcal vaccine as a control. The rearrangement uses TRBV28 and TRBJ2-7, with TRBD2 as a possible D gene (6 bases). Sequenced here: peripheral blood, sampled 28 days after the second dose of the MenACWY control vaccine. The CDR3: CASNGLPREQYF. The CDR3 coding sequence is TGTGCCAGCAACGGACTACCCCGCGAGCAGTACTTC.